This TCR beta chain was documented in a study of regulatory T cells in long-lasting Graves disease. Construction of TCR beta libraries relied on iRepertoire HTBI primers and on Arm-PCR targeting CDR3 regions. TCRdb re-derived calls from the multiplex PCR reads in MiXCR, one entry per CDR3 protein. This table has some 370,000 distinct CDR3 sequences, 20% appearing once. Sample time point: persistent/refractory GD, antithyroid drugs over 5 years with positive TRAb. Making the TCR library involved RNA that had been extracted from PBMCs. Patients were enrolled at an endocrinology department in Xi'an, China. This CDR3 is 14 amino acids long. Germline CDR1 and CDR2: GTSNPN and SVGIG (reference sequence). V was shortened by 2 bases and J by 3 bases, with 14 bases between the two germline ends.

Sequenced material: peripheral blood mononuclear cells (PBMCs), taken when the disease was refractory, from a patient treated with antithyroid drugs. The V call is TRBV30, the J call TRBJ2-7; no clear D gene. The clonotype comes from a female donor with Graves disease. CDR3 nucleotides: TGTGCCTGGAGTAGAAGCGCCCTGGACTACGAGCAGTACTTC. This sequence encodes CAWSRSALDYEQYF.